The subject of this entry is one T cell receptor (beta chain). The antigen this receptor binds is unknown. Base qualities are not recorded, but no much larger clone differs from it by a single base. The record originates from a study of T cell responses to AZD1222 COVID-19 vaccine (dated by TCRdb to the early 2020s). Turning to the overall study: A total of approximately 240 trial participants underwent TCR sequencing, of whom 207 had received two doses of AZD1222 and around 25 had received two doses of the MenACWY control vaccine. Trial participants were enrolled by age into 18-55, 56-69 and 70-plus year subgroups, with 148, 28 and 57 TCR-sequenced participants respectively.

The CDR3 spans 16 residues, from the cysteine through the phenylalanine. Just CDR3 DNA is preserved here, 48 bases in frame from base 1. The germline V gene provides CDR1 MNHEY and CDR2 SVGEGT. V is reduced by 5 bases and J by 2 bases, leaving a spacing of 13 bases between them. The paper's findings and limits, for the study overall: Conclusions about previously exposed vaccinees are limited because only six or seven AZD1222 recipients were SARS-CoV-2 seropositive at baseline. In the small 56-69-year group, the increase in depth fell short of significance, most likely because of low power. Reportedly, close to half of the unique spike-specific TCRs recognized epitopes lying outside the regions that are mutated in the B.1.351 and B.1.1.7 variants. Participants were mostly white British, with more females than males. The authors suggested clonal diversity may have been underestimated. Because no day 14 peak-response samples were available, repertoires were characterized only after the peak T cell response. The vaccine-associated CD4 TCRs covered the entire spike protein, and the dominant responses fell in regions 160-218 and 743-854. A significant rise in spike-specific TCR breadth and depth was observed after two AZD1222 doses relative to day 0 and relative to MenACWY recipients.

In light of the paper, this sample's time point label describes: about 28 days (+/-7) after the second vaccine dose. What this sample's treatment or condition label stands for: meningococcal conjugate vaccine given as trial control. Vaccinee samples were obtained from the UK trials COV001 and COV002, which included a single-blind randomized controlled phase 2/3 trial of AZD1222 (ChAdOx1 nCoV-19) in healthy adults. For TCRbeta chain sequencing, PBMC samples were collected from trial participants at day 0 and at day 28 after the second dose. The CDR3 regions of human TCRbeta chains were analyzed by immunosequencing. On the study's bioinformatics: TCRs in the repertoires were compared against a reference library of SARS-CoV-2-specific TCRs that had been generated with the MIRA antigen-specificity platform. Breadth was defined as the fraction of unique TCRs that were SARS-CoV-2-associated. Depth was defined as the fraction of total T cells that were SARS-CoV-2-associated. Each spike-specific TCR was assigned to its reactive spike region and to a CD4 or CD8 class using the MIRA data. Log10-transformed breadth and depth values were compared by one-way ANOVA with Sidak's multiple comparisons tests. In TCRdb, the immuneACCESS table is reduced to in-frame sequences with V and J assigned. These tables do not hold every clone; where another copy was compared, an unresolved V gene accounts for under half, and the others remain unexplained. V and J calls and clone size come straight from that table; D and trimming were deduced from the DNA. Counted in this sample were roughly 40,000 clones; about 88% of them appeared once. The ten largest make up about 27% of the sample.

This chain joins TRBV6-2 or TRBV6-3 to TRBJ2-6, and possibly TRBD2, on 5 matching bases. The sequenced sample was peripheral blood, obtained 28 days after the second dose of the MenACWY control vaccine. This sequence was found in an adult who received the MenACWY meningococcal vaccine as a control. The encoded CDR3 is CASSPGKLPGANVLTF. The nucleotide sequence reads TGTGCCAGCAGTCCCGGGAAATTGCCTGGGGCCAACGTCCTGACTTTC.